These 32 T cell receptor beta chains were sequenced from one sample in a study of T cell responses to AZD1222 COVID-19 vaccine. Sequencing used immunoSEQ multiplex PCR; TCRdb keeps in-frame clones, though not all of them. The sample consists of 90,000 to 110,000 clones, over 75% of them appearing once. The sample here was peripheral blood, taken 28 days after the second AZD1222 dose. The receptors derive from an adult who received the AZD1222 COVID-19 vaccine.

The V gene is TRBV7-2, the J gene TRBJ2-1; D ambiguous. Germline loops: CDR1 SGHTA, CDR2 FQGNSA. CDR3 length equals 14 residues. Trimming took off 5 bases at V and 8 bases at J, with 16 bases between the two ends. The CDR3 reads CASSPDNPADEQFF. The CDR3 bases are TGTGCCAGCAGCCCAGACAATCCTGCGGATGAGCAGTTCTTC. The variable domain in full, with the rest retrieved from reference TRBV7-2 and TRBJ2-1, is GAGVSQSPSNKVTEKGKDVELRCDPISGHTALYWYRQSLGQGLEFLIYFQGNSAPDKSGLPSDRFSAERTGGSVSTLTIQRTQQEDSAVYLCASSPDNPADEQFFGPGTRLTVL.

The rearrangement links TRBV4-1 to TRBJ2-7; TRBD1 matches 8 bases. Germline V gives CDR1 MGHRA, CDR2 YSYEKL. The CDR3 is made up of 16 amino acids. The J segment lost 3 bases and the V segment lost 0 bases, leaving 7 bases of the junction unmatched. The CDR3 DNA is TGCGCCAGCAGCCAAGATCCCCAGGGGGCCCTCTACGAGCAGTACTTC. Its protein is CASSQDPQGALYEQYF.

The V and J genes are TRBV18 and TRBJ1-1, with D hard to call. V was clipped by 6 bases and J by 0 bases, with 8 bases between them. Per germline, CDR1 KGHSH and CDR2 LQKENI. The CDR3 totals 13 residues. The CDR3 spells CASSVEMNTEAFF. The CDR3, as DNA: TGTGCCAGCTCCGTAGAAATGAACACTGAAGCTTTCTTT.

The chain joins TRBV4-2 to TRBJ2-5; tentative D call: TRBD2 (7 bases). There are 15 residues in the CDR3. Deletions cut 0 bases from V and 1 base from J, with 9 bases between. Looked up from germline, CDR1 is LGHNA and CDR2 is YNFKEQ. The CDR3 is CASSQEGGAQETQYF. As DNA, the CDR3 is TGTGCCAGCAGCCAAGAGGGGGGGGCCCAAGAGACCCAGTACTTC.

The chain employs TRBV7-2 and TRBJ1-5; 7 bases are shared with TRBD1. CDR1 SGHTA and CDR2 FQGNSA come from the germline V gene. Trimming at V came to 5 bases and at J to 4 bases, leaving 5 bases not matched to a gene. CDR3 length: 14 residues. In nucleotides, the CDR3 is TGTGCCAGCAGCCTGACAGGGAGTAATCAGCCCCAGCATTTT. Protein sequence: CASSLTGSNQPQHF.

This clone was counted only a few times. The rearrangement joins TRBV29-1 to TRBJ2-2; D is uncertain. Germline CDR1 is SQVTM and CDR2 is ANQGSEA. This CDR3 comprises 14 residues. V lost 0 bases to trimming and J lost 2 bases, with 7 bases between them. The CDR3 region is CSVEDLGNTGELFF. The CDR3 region has the DNA TGCAGCGTTGAAGATTTAGGAAACACCGGGGAGCTGTTTTTT.

This clone appeared once. The rearrangement links TRBV5-4 to TRBJ2-1; D remains ambiguous. V lost 1 base and J 10 bases, leaving 6 bases between the germline ends. This CDR3 comprises 11 residues. The germline V gene encodes CDR1 SGHNT and CDR2 YYREEE (reference sequence). CDR3: CASSLSQEQFF. CDR3 sequence (DNA): TGTGCCAGCAGCTTGAGTCAGGAGCAGTTCTTC.

This chain joins TRBV4-3 and TRBJ2-1; D is possibly TRBD2 (6 bases). The CDR3 loop spans 14 amino acids. In germline, CDR1 is LGHNA, CDR2 YSLEER. Trimming stripped 8 bases from V and 7 bases from J, with 18 bases between. CDR3 protein: CASSGLEGKNEQFF. The DNA of the CDR3 is TGCGCCAGCTCGGGACTTGAGGGTAAGAATGAGCAGTTCTTC.

The chain recombines TRBV3-1 (or the pseudogene TRBV3-2) with TRBJ1-1; maybe TRBD1 (6 bases). Germline V CDR1 and CDR2: LGHDT, YNNKEL (reference sequence). The CDR3 is made up of 14 amino acids. V was pared by 3 bases and J by 1 base, with 9 bases between. DNA of the CDR3: TGTGCCAGCAGCCATCAGGGGTCGAACACTGAAGCTTTCTTT. It yields the protein CASSHQGSNTEAFF.

This clone was picked up one time. The V gene is TRBV6-2 or TRBV6-3, the J gene TRBJ2-7, with D possibly being TRBD1 (5 bases). The CDR3 runs to 15 residues. Deletions cut 5 bases from V and 2 bases from J, with 16 bases between. CDR1 and CDR2 from the germline V gene are MNHEY and SVGEGT. CDR3 loop: CASSTDRDRAYEQYF. The CDR3 DNA reads TGTGCCAGCAGTACCGATCGAGACAGAGCCTACGAGCAGTACTTC.

The chain joins TRBV19 to TRBJ1-5, with D perhaps TRBD1 (5 bases). This CDR3 has 15 residues. Trimming took 5 bases from V and 2 from J, leaving 13 bases between them. CDR1 is LNHDA and CDR2 is SQIVND in the germline V gene (reference sequence). The CDR3 coding sequence is TGTGCCAGTAGTCCCCAAGGAGGGGGCAATCAGCCCCAGCATTTT. It is translated as CASSPQGGGNQPQHF.

CDR3 sequence (DNA): TGTGCCAGCAGTGAAGAGGGCGAATCTGAGCAGTTCTTC. It codes for CASSEEGESEQFF. The chain is built from TRBV2 and TRBJ2-1; D unresolved. This CDR3 comprises 13 residues. V was cut by 1 base and J by 9 bases, with 10 bases left in between. Looked up from germline, CDR1 is SNHLY and CDR2 is FYNNEI.

The J gene is TRBJ1-1, the V gene TRBV19, with D tentatively TRBD1 (5 bases). The CDR3 loop spans 14 amino acids. Trimming cost V 5 bases and J 0 bases, with 10 bases left between them. Germline loops: CDR1 LNHDA, CDR2 SQIVND (reference sequence). This CDR3 is CASSATGLNTEAFF. The CDR3, as DNA: TGTGCCAGTAGTGCCACAGGACTGAACACTGAAGCTTTCTTT.

V and J are TRBV19 and TRBJ1-5; the D gene is possibly TRBD1 (5 bases). Deletions cut 7 bases from V and 3 bases from J, with 16 bases between. CDR1 is LNHDA, CDR2 SQIVND, per germline (reference sequence). CDR3 length: 15 residues. CDR3 residues: CASTPYGGTNQPQHF. The CDR3 DNA reads TGTGCCAGTACCCCCTATGGGGGGACCAATCAGCCCCAGCATTTT.

The gene calls are TRBV9 and TRBJ2-5; 9 bases align to TRBD1. J gave up 5 bases and V 5 bases, and 4 bases lay outside the gene matches. The germline CDR1 and CDR2 sequences are SGDLS and YYNGEE. The CDR3 is made up of 13 amino acids. CDR3: CASSDRGEETQYF. The CDR3 coding sequence is TGTGCCAGCAGTGACAGGGGGGAGGAGACCCAGTACTTC.

The chain has TRBV15 and TRBJ1-1; D possibly corresponds to TRBD1 (5 bases). Trimming shortened V by 3 bases and J by 1 base, and 15 bases separated the two germline ends. The CDR3 loop spans 16 amino acids. The germline gives CDR1 LNHNV, CDR2 YYDKDF (reference sequence). CDR3 region: CATSRPLGGTNTEAFF. For the CDR3, the DNA is TGTGCCACCAGCAGGCCCCTGGGAGGGACGAACACTGAAGCTTTCTTT.

The genes are TRBV27 and TRBJ2-7, with D possibly being TRBD2 (6 bases). The CDR3 spans 13 residues. V was trimmed by 7 bases and J by 5 bases, leaving 15 bases between them. The germline V gene has CDR1 MNHEY and CDR2 SMNVEV (reference sequence). As DNA, the CDR3 is TGTGCCAGCACCCCGGGGGTGGTTAACGAGCAGTACTTC. This gives the protein CASTPGVVNEQYF.

DNA of the CDR3: TGTGCCAGTAAAGGGGGGACCTATGGCTACACCTTC. It is translated as CASKGGTYGYTF. This sequence joins TRBV19 and TRBJ1-2; TRBD1 is a possible D gene (6 bases). V lost 7 bases, J lost 4 bases, and 10 bases lay in between. Germline CDR1 is LNHDA and CDR2 is SQIVND (reference sequence). The CDR3 is made up of 12 amino acids.

The V call is TRBV7-3, the J call TRBJ2-1, with 9 nucleotides matching TRBD2. Germline V gene data show CDR1 as SGHTA and CDR2 as FQGTGA. V dropped 4 bases and J dropped 7; count of bases not matched to a gene: 8. This CDR3 contains 15 residues. CDR3 residues: CASSSPTGLANEQFF. CDR3 sequence (DNA): TGTGCCAGCAGCTCTCCCACCGGACTAGCGAATGAGCAGTTCTTC. Full variable domain (rest looked up from reference TRBV7-3 and TRBJ2-1): GAGVSQTPSNKVTEKGKYVELRCDPISGHTALYWYRQSLGQGPEFLIYFQGTGAADDSGLPNDRFFAVRPEGSVSTLKIQRTERGDSAVYLCASSSPTGLANEQFFGPGTRLTVL.

This clone was seen a single time. J is TRBJ1-5 and V is TRBV11-3, with 7 bases lining up with TRBD1. After removal of 4 bases from V and 6 bases from J, the junction contained 9 bases not matched to a gene. The germline CDR1 and CDR2 sequences are SGHNT and YENEEA. The CDR3 sequence is 15 residues long. The CDR3 DNA reads TGTGCCAGCAGCTCGCCCCGGACAGGTGTTCAGCCCCAGCATTTT. Amino acid sequence: CASSSPRTGVQPQHF. Full variable domain (missing parts from reference TRBV11-3 and TRBJ1-5): EAGVVQSPRYKIIEKKQPVAFWCNPISGHNTLYWYLQNLGQGPELLIRYENEEAVDDSQLPKDRFSAERLKGVDSTLKIQPAELGDSAVYLCASSSPRTGVQPQHFGDGTRLSIL.

This clone was observed a single time. This chain links TRBV24-1 with TRBJ1-1; 11 nucleotides match TRBD1. Germline lookup yields CDR1 KGHDR and CDR2 SFDVKD. The length of the CDR3 is 15 residues. The J segment lost 6 bases and the V segment lost 3 bases, leaving 5 bases of the junction unmatched. The CDR3 DNA reads as TGTGCCACCAGTGATCCGGGACAGGGGGACGCTGAAGCTTTCTTT. This gives the protein CATSDPGQGDAEAFF.

V is TRBV24-1 and J is TRBJ1-3, with 8 nucleotides matching TRBD1. This CDR3 has 15 residues. J gave up 1 base and V 7 bases, and 5 bases lay outside the gene matches. In germline, CDR1 is KGHDR, CDR2 SFDVKD. CDR3 coding DNA: TGTGCCACCAGCGGGGGGGACAGGTCTGGAAACACCATATATTTT. The encoded protein is CATSGGDRSGNTIYF.

This clone was detected only once. V and J are TRBV19 and TRBJ2-7; D uncertain. The V gene lost 8 bases and the J gene lost 6 bases, with 17 bases spanning the gap. The CDR3 has 13 residues. The V gene's germline CDR1 is LNHDA and CDR2 SQIVND (reference sequence). For the CDR3, the DNA is TGTGCCAGTTCTGACCTCGCACGGGCCGAGCAGTACTTC. Its translation is CASSDLARAEQYF. The complete variable domain, with remaining parts taken from reference TRBV19 and TRBJ2-7, reads DGGITQSPKYLFRKEGQNVTLSCEQNLNHDAMYWYRQDPGQGLRLIYYSQIVNDFQKGDIAEGYSVSREKKESFPLTVTSAQKNPTAFYLCASSDLARAEQYFGPGTRLTVT.

The rearrangement uses TRBV3-1 (or the pseudogene TRBV3-2) and TRBJ2-2; 13 nucleotides match TRBD2. From germline, CDR1 is LGHDT and CDR2 YNNKEL (reference sequence). This CDR3 spans 16 amino acids. J was trimmed by 7 bases and V by 4 bases; bases with no gene match: 6. The CDR3 sequence: CASSLGLAGVGGELFF. CDR3 sequence (DNA): TGTGCCAGCAGCCTCGGACTAGCGGGAGTGGGCGGGGAGCTGTTTTTT.

Regarding this clone: The same CDR3 can be traced to other DNA sequences in this sample. The chain is built from TRBV6-2 or TRBV6-3 and TRBJ2-4; D gene ambiguous. Deletions cut 0 bases from V and 0 bases from J, with 3 bases between. The CDR3 contains 14 residues. Looked up from germline, CDR1 is MNHEY and CDR2 is SVGEGT. The CDR3 sequence is CASSYSGAKNIQYF. The CDR3 DNA is TGTGCCAGCAGTTACTCGGGAGCCAAAAACATTCAGTACTTC.

The J gene is TRBJ2-1, the V gene TRBV7-3; D is unclear. CDR1 SGHTA and CDR2 FQGTGA come from the germline V gene. Between the trimmed V and J ends, which lost 5 bases and 7 bases, there was a span of 18 bases. The CDR3 totals 15 residues. The CDR3 DNA reads TGTGCCAGCAGCGTAGGCCCAGGAGTAAGTAATGAGCAGTTCTTC. The encoded protein is CASSVGPGVSNEQFF.

V is TRBV4-3 and J is TRBJ2-2; D is undetermined. This CDR3 contains 15 residues. The germline gives CDR1 LGHNA, CDR2 YSLEER. V lost 4 bases and J 5 bases, leaving 14 bases between the germline ends. This CDR3 is CASSPVYLGTGELFF. CDR3 nucleotides: TGCGCCAGCAGCCCAGTCTATTTGGGAACCGGGGAGCTGTTTTTT.

The V gene is TRBV5-1, the J gene TRBJ1-1; unclear D gene. Germline CDR1 reads SGHRS; CDR2 reads YFSETQ. V gave up 1 base and J gave up 7 bases, with 11 bases separating them. This CDR3 has 13 amino acids. CDR3 residues: CASSLRRFDEAFF. The CDR3 nucleotides are TGCGCCAGCAGCTTGAGAAGGTTCGATGAAGCTTTCTTT.

Here the CDR3 DNA reads TGTGCCAGCAGCGTAGGAGGAGGCGGATTTTTGAACACCGGGGAGCTGTTTTTT. Residues: CASSVGGGGFLNTGELFF. The chain has TRBV9 and TRBJ2-2; D is perhaps TRBD2 (5 bases). CDR1 and CDR2 from the germline V gene are SGDLS and YYNGEE. The CDR3 is made up of 18 amino acids. Trimming removed 0 bases at V and 1 base at J, with 16 bases between.

The chain combines TRBV6-5 with TRBJ2-7; D assignment may be TRBD1 or TRBD2 (6 bases each). Trimming stripped 10 bases from V and 3 bases from J, with 16 bases between. The CDR3 sequence is 13 residues long. From germline, CDR1 is MNHEY and CDR2 SVGAGI. The CDR3 here is CATGVGGSYEQYF. The CDR3 DNA follows: TGTGCCACGGGGGTAGGGGGAAGCTACGAGCAGTACTTC.

The chain carries TRBV28 and TRBJ2-7; 10 bases align to TRBD2. Germline V CDR1 and CDR2: MDHEN, SYDVKM. Germline trimming cut 3 bases from V and 4 bases from J; bases unmatched to any gene: 9. The CDR3 sequence is 16 residues long. The CDR3 DNA follows: TGTGCCAGCAGTTTCCGCGTAGCGGGAGGTGCGTACGAGCAGTACTTC. This encodes CASSFRVAGGAYEQYF. Combining the CDR3 with reference TRBV28 and TRBJ2-7 gives the whole variable domain DVKVTQSSRYLVKRTGEKVFLECVQDMDHENMFWYRQDPGLGLRLIYFSYDVKMKEKGDIPEGYSVSREKKERFSLILESASTNQTSMYLCASSFRVAGGAYEQYFGPGTRLTVT.

The chain employs TRBV7-9 and TRBJ1-2; the D gene is possibly TRBD1 (6 bases). CDR1 SEHNR and CDR2 FQNEAQ come from the germline V gene (reference sequence). This CDR3 contains 16 residues. V was trimmed by 6 bases and J by 0 bases, leaving 17 bases between them. CDR3 bases: TGTGCCAGCAGACCCCGGACAGACTATACTAACTATGGCTACACCTTC. This gives the protein CASRPRTDYTNYGYTF.